This T cell receptor beta chain was identified during a study of blood T cell repertoires in COVID-19. Per germline, CDR1 SGHNT and CDR2 YYREEE (reference sequence). J gave up 4 bases and V 0 bases, and 1 base lay outside the gene matches. This CDR3 comprises 14 residues. As processed by the authors: Amplified reference gene primers provided the basis for estimating nucleated cell counts. Assay: immunoSEQ multiplex PCR; the TCRdb copy retains only in-frame clones and omits some. Clonal size and the V and J genes are those of that table, whereas D and trimming came from the DNA. The sample holds approximately 200,000 clones; approximately 83% are singletons and the top ten take less than 2.5%.

The clonotype was recovered from a woman aged 60-75 years with acute or convalescent COVID-19. The sequencing sample was made of peripheral blood. The chain recombines TRBV5-4 with TRBJ1-1, with 9 bases fitting TRBD1. CDR3 in amino acids: CASSLGQGVTEAFF. CDR3 DNA: TGTGCCAGCAGCTTGGGACAGGGGGTCACTGAAGCTTTCTTT.